These 20 T cell receptor beta chains originate from one sample sequenced in a study of identical twins. A single record per CDR3 protein comes from TCRdb applying MiXCR to the 5' RACE reads. Among over 500,000 distinct CDR3 sequences, 20% to 25% were seen once, and the ten largest hold around 0.9%. This sample also belongs to another study, concerning T cells expressing NK-cell markers.

Material for sequencing was CD4+ T cells sorted from blood. The receptors stem from a woman younger than 30 in good health.

CDR3 DNA: TGCAGTGCTAGAGATCGTAGAGGACAGGGGACCTACAATGAGCAGTTCTTC. It encodes CSARDRRGQGTYNEQFF. The chain uses TRBV20-1 and TRBJ2-1; 9 nucleotides line up with TRBD1. The CDR3 is 17 amino acids. V dropped 0 bases and J dropped 2; count of bases not matched to a gene: 8. Looked up from germline, CDR1 is DFQATT and CDR2 is SNEGSKA (reference sequence).

This clonotype was seen ten or more times. The V gene is TRBV6-2 or TRBV6-3, the J gene TRBJ2-2; no reliable D call. V lost 6 bases and J lost 5, with 10 bases in between. Germline V lookup: CDR1 MNHEY, CDR2 SVGEGT. This CDR3 has 13 amino acids. As DNA, the CDR3 is TGTGCCAGCAGCAACACGGTGACCGGGGAGCTGTTTTTT. Its translation: CASSNTVTGELFF.

V is TRBV5-1 and J is TRBJ2-5; D is undetermined. The CDR3 has 15 residues. Germline lookup yields CDR1 SGHRS and CDR2 YFSETQ. V was trimmed by 4 bases and J by 2 bases, leaving 15 bases between them. The CDR3 DNA is TGCGCCAGCAGCCCGCTTGGATGGGGACAAGAGACCCAGTACTTC. Translating it yields CASSPLGWGQETQYF.

The gene calls are TRBV5-1 and TRBJ2-6; D might be TRBD2 (5 bases). V was clipped by 0 bases and J by 4 bases, with 11 bases between them. CDR3 length equals 16 residues. Looked up from germline, CDR1 is SGHRS and CDR2 is YFSETQ. The CDR3 DNA reads TGCGCCAGCAGCTTGGCCGGAGGAGTGGGGGCCAACGTCCTGACTTTC. It codes for CASSLAGGVGANVLTF.

The V gene is TRBV12-3 or TRBV12-4, the J gene TRBJ2-7, with D possibly TRBD2 on 6 matching bases. This CDR3 comprises 14 residues. Trimming took 6 bases from V and 0 from J, leaving 12 bases between them. The CDR3 sequence is CASSRRENSYEQYF. CDR3 DNA sequence: TGTGCCAGCAGCCGCCGGGAGAACTCCTACGAGCAGTACTTC.

This clonotype showed up just a few times. The chain uses TRBV2 and TRBJ2-7, with a tentative D call TRBD1 (5 bases). Germline V gives CDR1 SNHLY, CDR2 FYNNEI. The CDR3 runs to 11 residues. V was pared by 9 bases and J by 5 bases, with 11 bases between. CDR3 in amino acids: CARRGQHEQYF. The DNA of the CDR3 is TGTGCCAGGAGAGGACAACACGAGCAGTACTTC.

The chain joins TRBV12-3 or TRBV12-4 to TRBJ1-4; D not certain. Trimming cost V 3 bases and J 8 bases, with 10 bases left between them. The CDR3 contains 13 residues. This chain's CDR3 is CASSLRVGEKLFF. In DNA, the CDR3 is TGTGCCAGCAGTTTGAGGGTTGGGGAAAAACTGTTTTTT.

This clonotype has just a few counts. The chain has TRBV20-1 and TRBJ2-1; TRBD2 matches 8 bases. Germline V gene sequence: CDR1 DFQATT, CDR2 SNEGSKA (reference sequence). This CDR3 has 16 amino acids. The CDR3 DNA reads TGCAGCCCCGGTAGGCTAGCGGGTAGCTCCTACAATGAGCAGTTCTTC. Protein: CSPGRLAGSSYNEQFF.

This chain uses TRBV7-9 with TRBJ1-2, with D maybe TRBD1 (5 bases). The CDR3 contains 12 residues. Trimming shortened V by 4 bases and J by 5 bases, and 8 bases separated the two germline ends. The V gene's germline CDR1 is SEHNR and CDR2 FQNEAQ (reference sequence). The CDR3: CASSSAGYGYTF. The CDR3 DNA is TGTGCCAGCAGCTCGGCAGGGTATGGCTACACCTTC. Full variable domain (missing parts from reference TRBV7-9 and TRBJ1-2): DTGVSQNPRHKITKRGQNVTFRCDPISEHNRLYWYRQTLGQGPEFLTYFQNEAQLEKSRLLSDRFSAERPKGSFSTLEIQRTEQGDSAMYLCASSSAGYGYTFGSGTRLTVV.

V gene TRBV15 combines with J gene TRBJ1-4, with a possible D match to TRBD1 (5 bases). The V end lost 0 bases, the J end lost 0 bases, and 11 bases lay between the germline ends. Germline CDR1 LNHNV, CDR2 YYDKDF (reference sequence). The CDR3 has 17 residues. CDR3 bases: TGTGCCACCAGCAGAGATCAATCCAGGGCAACTAATGAAAAACTGTTTTTT. Protein sequence: CATSRDQSRATNEKLFF. The full variable domain, with the rest looked up from reference TRBV15 and TRBJ1-4, is DAMVIQNPRYQVTQFGKPVTLSCSQTLNHNVMYWYQQKSSQAPKLLFHYYDKDFNNEADTPDNFQSRRPNTSFCFLDIRSPGLGDTAMYLCATSRDQSRATNEKLFFGSGTQLSVL.

This clonotype was counted a few times. The rearrangement joins TRBV20-1 to TRBJ2-1; no clear D. The V end lost 3 bases, the J end lost 3 bases, and 9 bases lay between the germline ends. This CDR3 spans 13 amino acids. Germline CDR1 is DFQATT and CDR2 is SNEGSKA (reference sequence). In nucleotides, the CDR3 is TGCAGTGCTAGCAGCTCTGACTACAATGAGCAGTTCTTC. Its protein is CSASSSDYNEQFF.

This clonotype was seen a handful of times. V gene TRBV5-1 combines with J gene TRBJ2-3; perhaps TRBD2 as D (7 bases). CDR1 and CDR2 from the germline V gene are SGHRS and YFSETQ. This CDR3 is 16 amino acids long. The ends were cut back, 1 base at V and 2 bases at J, with 14 bases in the middle. CDR3 sequence reads: CASSLRGAIDTDTQYF. As DNA, the CDR3 is TGCGCCAGCAGCTTGCGGGGGGCGATAGACACAGATACGCAGTATTTT.

The J gene is TRBJ2-3, the V gene TRBV6-1, with a tentative D call TRBD2 (5 bases). This CDR3 region has 14 residues. Germline V gene sequence: CDR1 MNHNS, CDR2 SASEGT. V was pared by 8 bases and J by 1 base, with 13 bases between. The CDR3 region has the DNA TGTGCCAGCTGTGTGGGAGTCGGCACAGATACGCAGTATTTT. This gives the protein CASCVGVGTDTQYF.

This clonotype occurred a few times. V and J are TRBV5-1 and TRBJ1-3; D might be TRBD1 (5 bases). Per germline, CDR1 SGHRS and CDR2 YFSETQ. The CDR3 has 14 residues. The V end was cut by 4 bases, the J end by 9 bases, with 17 bases between. CDR3: CASSEGSLRPTIYF. CDR3 DNA sequence: TGCGCCAGCAGCGAGGGGTCACTACGTCCCACCATATATTTT.

The chain links TRBV6-6 to TRBJ2-7; the D gene is possibly TRBD1 (6 bases). The germline gives CDR1 MNHNY, CDR2 SVGAGI (reference sequence). The V end lost 5 bases, the J end lost 8 bases, and 10 bases lay between the germline ends. The CDR3 length is 11 residues. DNA of the CDR3: TGTGCCAGCAGTCCAGGGACACAGCAGTACTTC. Amino acid sequence: CASSPGTQQYF.

The J gene is TRBJ2-4, the V gene TRBV20-1; weak D call: TRBD2 (5 bases). This CDR3 has 13 residues. Germline CDR1 and CDR2: DFQATT and SNEGSKA (reference sequence). Deletions cut 0 bases from V and 5 bases from J, with 8 bases between. This chain's CDR3 is CSARDPLENIQYF. In DNA form, the CDR3 reads TGCAGTGCTAGAGACCCACTAGAAAACATTCAGTACTTC.

V and J are TRBV29-1 and TRBJ1-1; the match to TRBD1 covers 7 bases. This CDR3 is 14 amino acids long. The trim removed 3 bases at V and 1 base at J, leaving 5 bases unmatched. The germline CDR1 and CDR2 sequences are SQVTM and ANQGSEA. CDR3 amino acids: CSVDYRGGNTEAFF. DNA for the CDR3: TGCAGCGTTGACTACAGGGGTGGGAACACTGAAGCTTTCTTT.

This clonotype was counted only a few times. The CDR3 region has the DNA TGCAGTGCCGTGGCGGTGAGCGGGGATCAAGAGACCCAGTACTTC. Translation: CSAVAVSGDQETQYF. The V call is TRBV20-1, the J call TRBJ2-5; 7 nucleotides agree with TRBD2. Germline CDR1 reads DFQATT; CDR2 reads SNEGSKA (reference sequence). This CDR3 has 15 amino acids. V dropped 6 bases and J dropped 2; count of bases not matched to a gene: 12.

This clonotype was found many times. This rearrangement joins TRBV9 to TRBJ1-5, with D possibly matching TRBD1 (5 bases). CDR1 is SGDLS, CDR2 YYNGEE, per germline. The CDR3 runs 14 residues. Trimming pared 5 bases from V and 8 bases from J, leaving 17 bases between. DNA for the CDR3: TGTGCCAGCAGTGGGGGGGACTTTCAAGAGCCCCAGCATTTT. This gives the protein CASSGGDFQEPQHF.

CDR3 in amino acids: CASSAYPSTDTQYF. The CDR3 DNA follows: TGTGCCAGCAGCGCCTATCCTAGCACAGATACGCAGTATTTT. The chain employs TRBV9 and TRBJ2-3; no firm D call. V dropped 3 bases and J dropped 0 bases, with 8 bases sitting between them. This CDR3 contains 14 residues. Germline CDR1 and CDR2: SGDLS and YYNGEE. Full variable domain (rest looked up from reference TRBV9 and TRBJ2-3): DSGVTQTPKHLITATGQRVTLRCSPRSGDLSVYWYQQSLDQGLQFLIQYYNGEERAKGNILERFSAQQFPDLHSELNLSSLELGDSALYFCASSAYPSTDTQYFGPGTRLTVL.